These T cell receptor beta chains were read from a single sample in a study of T cell changes during pregnancy in multiple sclerosis. Clones were sequenced by immunoSEQ multiplex PCR, and TCRdb holds only the in-frame ones, with some missing. The data contain 100,000 or so clones, around nine tenths of them seen just once; the ten biggest clones take up about 1.3%. The sample here was peripheral blood, taken in the second trimester of pregnancy. The receptors stem from a female donor with multiple sclerosis, enrolled in a pregnancy study. Each CDR3 is given with its conserved first and last residue. Fields, in order: V gene, CDR3 protein.

V gene: TRBV23-1; CDR3 protein: CASSHQGHHGGRGEQFF
V gene: TRBV7-3; CDR3 protein: CASSLQGGTGVTDTQYF
V gene: TRBV11-2; CDR3 protein: CASSQTRLAGPLSYEQYF
V gene: TRBV5-6; CDR3 protein: CASSFYPGGWNTEAFF
V gene: TRBV7-9; CDR3 protein: CASRRGGRQAGNTIYF
V gene: TRBV4-2; CDR3 protein: CASSQERAGNTIYF
V gene: TRBV7-9; CDR3 protein: CASSNLRRDRGPGNEKLFF
V gene: TRBV9; CDR3 protein: CASSVGGGSGSYNEQFF
V gene: TRBV6-5; CDR3 protein: CASSQLAGVYNEQFF
V gene: TRBV27; CDR3 protein: CASSSLRGQGSYGYTF
V gene: TRBV6-1; CDR3 protein: CASRGTGANNEQFF
V gene: TRBV28; CDR3 protein: CASSGGPNEQFF
V gene: TRBV30; CDR3 protein: CAWSVIGLEKLFF
V gene: TRBV2; CDR3 protein: CASTGVGNTIYF
V gene: TRBV5-6; CDR3 protein: CASRQNGGSYNEQFF
V gene: TRBV11-3; CDR3 protein: CASSFRSRGYNEQFF
V gene: TRBV7-2; CDR3 protein: CASNSLSGGRDEQFF
V gene: TRBV2; CDR3 protein: CASSGGANGYTF
V gene: TRBV7-9; CDR3 protein: CASSFLAGGPDTQYF
V gene: TRBV28; CDR3 protein: CASSLDPGVNEQFF
V gene: TRBV30; CDR3 protein: CAWSVGSYNEQFF
V gene: TRBV5-4; CDR3 protein: CASSSRKDSGGEADTQYF
V gene: TRBV5-5; CDR3 protein: CASSSMTGQTYEQYF
V gene: TRBV4-1; CDR3 protein: CASSPAQGALYGYTF
V gene: TRBV11-2; CDR3 protein: CASSLRQGIRETQYF
V gene: TRBV28; CDR3 protein: CASRPLRLAGGGETQYF
V gene: TRBV27; CDR3 protein: CASRIAGGPSGEQYF
V gene: TRBV6-5; CDR3 protein: CASSQQGYTEAFF
V gene: TRBV2; CDR3 protein: CASSEGRAGELFF
V gene: TRBV7-9; CDR3 protein: CASSLSSTEAFF
V gene: TRBV19; CDR3 protein: CASSIRGRNQPQHF
V gene: TRBV19; CDR3 protein: CASSPLGQRGNTEAFF
V gene: TRBV30; CDR3 protein: CAWSSLLVTGTGGTEAFF
V gene: TRBV2; CDR3 protein: CASKVDNDIQYF